The 30 T cell receptor beta chains listed next were all sequenced from one sample in a study of identical twins. TCRdb redid the calling of the 5' RACE reads with MiXCR, one entry per CDR3 protein. The sample has some 600,000 distinct CDR3 sequences, 7.1% seen once; the top ten hold around 1.6%. These sequences were also reported in another study, on yellow fever vaccine responses in identical twins.

Material for sequencing was PBMCs. The receptors here all came from a woman aged 18 to 35 in good health.

This clonotype was observed a handful of times. The V call is TRBV29-1, the J call TRBJ2-1, with D hard to call. The CDR3 contains 8 residues. Trimming removed 3 bases at V and 9 bases at J, with 0 bases between. Germline lookup yields CDR1 SQVTM and CDR2 ANQGSEA. The CDR3 reads CSVDEQFF. The CDR3 bases are TGCAGCGTTGATGAGCAGTTCTTC.

The CDR3: CASSVVSSGGGTQYF. CDR3 sequence (DNA): TGTGCCAGCAGCGTAGTGTCTAGCGGGGGTGGTACGCAGTATTTT. This chain connects TRBV9 to TRBJ2-3, with 10 nucleotides matching TRBD2. CDR1 and CDR2 (germline): SGDLS, YYNGEE. V was pared by 0 bases and J by 8 bases, with 6 bases of the junction left unmatched. This CDR3 spans 15 amino acids.

The chain recombines TRBV4-2 with TRBJ2-5, with TRBD2 matching over 10 bases. This CDR3 is built from 18 residues. V lost 0 bases, J lost 4 bases, and 11 bases stayed unmatched. Germline V gene lookup returns CDR1 LGHNA and CDR2 YNFKEQ. CDR3 in DNA: TGTGCCAGCAGCCAAGACCCAGCGGGAGGGAGTTGGGGAGAGACCCAGTACTTC. Its protein is CASSQDPAGGSWGETQYF.

This clonotype was seen repeatedly, ten times or more. The V and J genes are TRBV5-1 and TRBJ2-2, with D unresolved. Germline values: CDR1 SGHRS, CDR2 YFSETQ. Deletions cut 0 bases from V and 2 bases from J, with 11 bases between. The length of the CDR3 is 16 residues. The CDR3 is CASSLAVARNTGELFF. CDR3 DNA: TGCGCCAGCAGCTTGGCCGTAGCCAGAAACACCGGGGAGCTGTTTTTT.

This clonotype was observed at least ten times. The genes are TRBV27 and TRBJ1-1; 10 bases agree with TRBD1. Germline-derived CDR1 and CDR2 are MNHEY and SMNVEV (reference sequence). The junction had 4 bases not matched to a gene; V was cut back by 3 bases and J by 3 bases. The CDR3 consists of 15 residues. Here the CDR3 reads CASSFSGTGDTEAFF. Written as DNA, the CDR3 is TGTGCCAGCAGTTTCTCCGGGACAGGGGACACTGAAGCTTTCTTT.

This clonotype appeared many times. The V gene is TRBV27, the J gene TRBJ1-4; perhaps TRBD1 as D (6 bases). The CDR3 has 16 residues. V shed 0 bases and J shed 2 bases, with 10 bases lying between them. Germline assignment: CDR1 MNHEY and CDR2 SMNVEV (reference sequence). The CDR3 bases are TGTGCCAGCAGTTTATCGGGGACACTTACTAATGAAAAACTGTTTTTT. It specifies CASSLSGTLTNEKLFF. The whole variable domain, remainder taken from reference TRBV27 and TRBJ1-4, is EAQVTQNPRYLITVTGKKLTVTCSQNMNHEYMSWYRQDPGLGLRQIYYSMNVEVTDKGDVPEGYKVSRKEKRNFPLILESPSPNQTSLYFCASSLSGTLTNEKLFFGSGTQLSVL.

The V and J genes are TRBV11-2 and TRBJ2-4, with TRBD1 matching over 7 bases. Germline V gene sequence: CDR1 SGHAT, CDR2 FQNNGV. This CDR3 has 11 amino acids. Trimming at V came to 9 bases and at J to 9 bases, leaving 5 bases not matched to a gene. CDR3 sequence reads: CASQGGGIQYF. The CDR3, as DNA: TGTGCCAGTCAAGGGGGCGGCATTCAGTACTTC.

This clonotype was observed a handful of times. The rearrangement joins TRBV28 to TRBJ2-7; TRBD2 agrees at 10 bases. Germline lookup yields CDR1 MDHEN and CDR2 SYDVKM. There are 13 residues in the CDR3. The V gene end was trimmed by 6 bases and the J gene end by 6 bases; junction bases not matched to a gene: 5. The CDR3 coding sequence is TGTGCCAGCAGCCTTAGCGGGAGGAGCGAGCAGTACTTC. Its protein is CASSLSGRSEQYF.

In its sample, this clonotype was seen a few times. The chain is built from TRBV5-1 and TRBJ2-5; 12 bases are a match to TRBD2. Germline V gene lookup returns CDR1 SGHRS and CDR2 YFSETQ. The ends lost 4 bases at V and 2 bases at J; junction bases unmatched: 6. The CDR3 totals 16 residues. CDR3 sequence reads: CASSRSGTSGQETQYF. The CDR3 coding sequence is TGCGCCAGCAGCCGATCAGGGACTAGCGGGCAAGAGACCCAGTACTTC.

The rearrangement joins TRBV9 to TRBJ1-2; unclear D gene. CDR3 length: 14 amino acids. Germline-derived CDR1 and CDR2 are SGDLS and YYNGEE. Trimming removed 3 bases from V and 6 bases from J, with 15 bases in between. Here the CDR3 DNA reads TGTGCCAGCAGCGGGGAGAACAATGGGGATGGCTACACCTTC. The encoded protein is CASSGENNGDGYTF.

This clonotype was seen only a few times. This chain uses TRBV29-1 with TRBJ2-1; 11 bases agree with TRBD1. This CDR3 spans 14 amino acids. The germline gives CDR1 SQVTM, CDR2 ANQGSEA. J was trimmed by 5 bases and V by 7 bases; bases with no gene match: 7. The CDR3 region has the DNA TGCAGCGGCATCGGACAGGGGGCCGACAATGAGCAGTTCTTC. Translation gives CSGIGQGADNEQFF.

This clonotype was counted ten times or more. V is TRBV12-3 or TRBV12-4 and J is TRBJ1-2; weak D call: TRBD1 (5 bases). The length of the CDR3 is 15 residues. V was cut by 6 bases and J by 5 bases, with 19 bases left in between. The CDR3 protein is CASSHNDRIPYGYTF. The CDR3 nucleotides read TGTGCCAGCAGCCATAACGACAGAATACCATATGGCTACACCTTC.

The chain links TRBV15 to TRBJ2-2, with 9 bases fitting TRBD1. The trim removed 4 bases at V and 0 bases at J, leaving 3 bases unmatched. Germline V CDR1 and CDR2: LNHNV, YYDKDF (reference sequence). The CDR3 sequence is 16 residues long. The CDR3 bases are TGTGCCACCAGCACGGGACAGGGTTCGAACACCGGGGAGCTGTTTTTT. Translation gives CATSTGQGSNTGELFF.

This clonotype was detected a few times. The rearrangement joins TRBV2 to TRBJ1-4, with 9 positions matching TRBD1. Germline CDR1 SNHLY, CDR2 FYNNEI. CDR3 length equals 18 residues. V lost 4 bases and J lost 11; bases outside the gene matches: 20. The CDR3: CASSVGGQGGVRFGKLFF. The CDR3 bases are TGTGCCAGCAGTGTAGGGGGACAGGGTGGGGTACGATTTGGTAAACTGTTTTTT.

This clonotype was counted only a few times. The chain has TRBV3-1 and TRBJ1-2; D not certain. Trimming took off 0 bases at V and 5 bases at J, with 13 bases between the two ends. The germline gives CDR1 LGHDT, CDR2 YNNKEL (reference sequence). CDR3 length equals 15 residues. As DNA, the CDR3 is TGTGCCAGCAGCCAAGAGTCAACCTCCTCATATGGCTACACCTTC. Protein sequence: CASSQESTSSYGYTF.

This clonotype has just a few counts. This rearrangement joins TRBV7-2 to TRBJ2-1; the D gene could be TRBD1 or TRBD2 (5 bases each). CDR1 and CDR2 from the germline V gene are SGHTA and FQGNSA. V lost 5 bases and J lost 4, with 15 bases in between. CDR3 length: 15 amino acids. CDR3 sequence: CASSGIRDAYNEQFF. The CDR3 DNA reads as TGTGCCAGCAGCGGCATACGGGACGCGTACAATGAGCAGTTCTTC.

J is TRBJ2-1 and V is TRBV12-5, with 7 bases fitting TRBD2. With V trimmed by 5 bases and J by 8 bases, 6 bases remained unmatched. Germline V CDR1 and CDR2: LGHNT, FRNRAP. The CDR3 is made up of 13 amino acids. Written as DNA, the CDR3 is TGTGCTAGTGGTATCACTAGCGTAGATGAGCAGTTCTTC. It yields the protein CASGITSVDEQFF.

The table lists this clonotype with a few counts. The V call is TRBV29-1, the J call TRBJ2-7, with D tentatively TRBD2 (7 bases). Deletions cut 4 bases from V and 4 bases from J, with 20 bases between. Looked up from germline, CDR1 is SQVTM and CDR2 is ANQGSEA. CDR3 length equals 15 residues. CDR3 coding DNA: TGCAGCGTTGGGCCCTTAGGGGGGGCTCTGTACGAGCAGTACTTC. It yields the protein CSVGPLGGALYEQYF.

At least ten counts were recorded for this clonotype. The gene calls are TRBV20-1 and TRBJ2-5; 9 bases agree with TRBD1. In germline, CDR1 is DFQATT, CDR2 SNEGSKA (reference sequence). The CDR3 is 15 amino acids. V shed 0 bases, J shed 5 bases, and the junction held 7 bases outside the gene matches. CDR3 loop: CSARDLDRGGETQYF. In DNA form, the CDR3 reads TGCAGTGCTAGAGATCTGGACAGGGGTGGGGAGACCCAGTACTTC.

This clonotype appeared a few times. V gene TRBV5-1 combines with J gene TRBJ2-7; either TRBD1 or TRBD2 may fit D (5 bases each). The V end lost 3 bases, the J end lost 0 bases, and 13 bases lay between the germline ends. This CDR3 contains 15 residues. Germline V gene lookup returns CDR1 SGHRS and CDR2 YFSETQ. CDR3 bases: TGCGCCAGCAGCTCCGGGACGGCGAGCTCCTACGAGCAGTACGTC. Translating gives CASSSGTASSYEQYV.

The chain is built from TRBV10-3 and TRBJ2-7; 7 nucleotides line up with TRBD2. Germline-derived CDR1 and CDR2 are ENHRY and SYGVKD. V gave up 6 bases and J gave up 3 bases; unmatched junction bases: 11. This CDR3 spans 15 amino acids. The CDR3 region has the DNA TGTGCCATCAGGGGGGAAGCGGGGATTCGCTACGAGCAGTACTTC. The encoded protein is CAIRGEAGIRYEQYF.

This clonotype was counted at least ten times. J is TRBJ2-7 and V is TRBV12-3 or TRBV12-4; the D is unclear. Trimming pared 0 bases from V and 0 bases from J, leaving 3 bases between. The CDR3 is 13 amino acids. The CDR3 region has the DNA TGTGCCAGCAGTTTAGCCAGCTCCTACGAGCAGTACGTC. It specifies CASSLASSYEQYV.

This clonotype appeared many times. The rearrangement joins TRBV12-3 or TRBV12-4 to TRBJ1-3, with D maybe TRBD1 (6 bases). Trimming cost V 6 bases and J 4 bases, with 13 bases left between them. This CDR3 contains 14 residues. This CDR3 is CASRDRNAGNTIYF. CDR3 DNA sequence: TGTGCCAGCAGGGACAGAAACGCCGGAAACACCATATATTTT.

This clonotype was detected many times. The J gene is TRBJ2-3, the V gene TRBV24-1; D might be TRBD1 (6 bases). The CDR3 has 16 residues. Germline CDR1 reads KGHDR; CDR2 reads SFDVKD. V shed 1 base and J shed 2 bases, with 12 bases lying between them. This CDR3 is CATSDFTRGNTDTQYF. The CDR3 nucleotides read TGTGCCACCAGTGATTTCACCAGGGGCAACACAGATACGCAGTATTTT.

This clonotype was counted only a few times. The chain links TRBV6-2 or TRBV6-3 to TRBJ2-7, with TRBD1 matching 10 bases. In germline, CDR1 is MNHEY, CDR2 SVGEGT. This CDR3 has 20 residues. V lost 11 bases, J lost 0 bases, and 25 bases stayed unmatched. CDR3 nucleotide sequence: TGTGCCCCCGAGGCGATCCGGGACAGGGGTCTGAATACCGTCTCCTACGAGCAGTACTTC. Its translation is CAPEAIRDRGLNTVSYEQYF.

This clonotype was observed a handful of times. V and J are TRBV20-1 and TRBJ1-5; D is unresolved. The V gene lost 6 bases and the J gene lost 6 bases, with 9 bases spanning the gap. CDR1 is DFQATT, CDR2 SNEGSKA, per germline (reference sequence). CDR3 length: 11 residues. The CDR3 bases are TGCAGTGCACCCCCACCTCAGCCCCAGCATTTT. Translating it yields CSAPPPQPQHF.

This clonotype was detected ten times or more. The CDR3 loop reads CSVETLGNEQFF. The CDR3 DNA reads TGCAGCGTTGAAACTTTGGGAAATGAGCAGTTCTTC. This chain connects TRBV29-1 to TRBJ2-1; D is ambiguous. The CDR3 consists of 12 residues. V was trimmed by 2 bases and J by 7 bases, leaving 9 bases between them. The V gene's germline CDR1 is SQVTM and CDR2 ANQGSEA.

In its sample, this clonotype was seen a few times. The J gene is TRBJ2-1, the V gene TRBV12-5; D gene uncertain. The V end lost 4 bases, the J end lost 5 bases, and 12 bases lay between the germline ends. Germline CDR1 and CDR2: LGHNT and FRNRAP. The CDR3 extends over 14 amino acids. CDR3 region: CASGSPFTNNEQFF. The CDR3 DNA follows: TGTGCTAGTGGTTCCCCGTTCACCAACAATGAGCAGTTCTTC.

The chain has TRBV7-9 and TRBJ1-2; 9 nucleotides line up with TRBD1. The ends lost 4 bases at V and 0 bases at J; junction bases unmatched: 3. The CDR3 consists of 15 residues. CDR1 and CDR2 (germline): SEHNR, FQNEAQ (reference sequence). The CDR3 here is CASSSRDRANYGYTF. For the CDR3, the DNA is TGTGCCAGCAGCTCCCGGGACAGGGCTAACTATGGCTACACCTTC. The variable domain in full, completed from reference TRBV7-9 and TRBJ1-2, reads DTGVSQNPRHKITKRGQNVTFRCDPISEHNRLYWYRQTLGQGPEFLTYFQNEAQLEKSRLLSDRFSAERPKGSFSTLEIQRTEQGDSAMYLCASSSRDRANYGYTFGSGTRLTVV.

The genes are TRBV28 and TRBJ2-1; 12 bases are a match to TRBD2. The germline gives CDR1 MDHEN, CDR2 SYDVKM. This CDR3 comprises 17 residues. V shed 6 bases and J 8 bases; nucleotides not matched to a gene: 14. CDR3 loop: CASRSGLAGYPLDEQFF. DNA for the CDR3: TGTGCCAGCAGAAGCGGACTAGCGGGGTATCCCCTCGATGAGCAGTTCTTC.